This T cell receptor beta chain was identified during a study of monozygotic twins with inflammatory bowel disease. TCRdb reprocessed the 5' RACE reads and stores each CDR3 protein as one record, lacking DNA. With 140,000 to 150,000 distinct CDR3 sequences in the sample, the ten largest clones hold roughly 1.2%. CDR1 MNHEY and CDR2 SMNVEV come from the germline V gene (reference sequence). The CDR3 has 14 amino acids. The sequence was obtained from a human donor with ulcerative colitis or Crohn's disease, or a healthy co-twin of an affected twin (not recorded which). The V and J genes are TRBV27 and TRBJ1-2; no DNA is available, so the TRBD1 call from TCRdb remains unchecked. Sequencing was done on a sample of blood. CDR3 sequence: CASSSGRGNYGYTF.